The present T cell receptor beta chain was sequenced within a study of OX40 agonist ivuxolimab in advanced cancers. Trimming removed 1 base at V and 5 bases at J, with 5 bases between. The CDR3 length is 12 residues. Per germline, CDR1 MDHEN and CDR2 SYDVKM. Using immunoSEQ multiplex PCR, the repertoire was profiled, and TCRdb retains in-frame clones only, with some absent. The data hold 95,000 to 150,000 clones, with around 87% observed a single time. The starting material was CD4+ or CD8+ T cells sorted from blood, obtained in a trial of the OX40 agonist ivuxolimab. The chain carries TRBV28 and TRBJ1-2; D is uncertain. The receptor's source is an adult with an advanced solid tumor such as melanoma, head and neck, liver or kidney cancer. The CDR3 spells CASSLSGYGYTF. CDR3 nucleotide sequence: TGTGCCAGCAGTTTATCTGGGTATGGCTACACCTTC.